This TCR beta chain was sequenced in a study of identical twins. This clonotype was recorded at least ten times. One entry per CDR3 protein results from TCRdb running MiXCR on the 5' RACE reads. The repertoire consists of some 630,000 distinct CDR3 sequences, with roughly 7.2% occurring once and the leading ten covering 1.6%. Germline CDR1 SQVTM, CDR2 ANQGSEA. The CDR3 is made up of 14 amino acids. Between the trimmed V and J ends, which lost 6 bases and 1 base, there was a span of 13 bases. These data were also reused for a study on yellow fever vaccine responses in identical twins.

The chain links TRBV29-1 to TRBJ2-4; D is ambiguous. The source material was PBMCs. This TCR derives from a woman between 18 and 29 years old in good health. CDR3 in amino acids: CSVVWAGAKNIQYF. CDR3 nucleotide sequence: TGCAGCGTAGTGTGGGCTGGGGCCAAAAACATTCAGTACTTC.